Following are 20 T cell receptor beta chains from one sample sequenced in a study of T cell responses to AZD1222 COVID-19 vaccine. Sequencing used immunoSEQ multiplex PCR; TCRdb keeps in-frame clones, though not all of them. The repertoire holds about 150,000 clones, 75% to 95% seen once, with less than 2% in the top ten. Specimen: peripheral blood, collected on day 0 of AZD1222 vaccination. Source of these receptors: an adult in good health.

This clone turned up a few times. The DNA of the CDR3 is TGCGCCAGCAGCCTCCGGGACAGTTACGAGCAGTACTTC. This encodes CASSLRDSYEQYF. This chain links TRBV4-3 with TRBJ2-7; 7 nucleotides align to TRBD1. V lost 4 bases to trimming and J lost 4 bases; unmatched junction nucleotides: 4. CDR1 is LGHNA and CDR2 is YSLEER in the germline V gene. The CDR3 totals 13 residues.

V is TRBV7-9 and J is TRBJ2-7, with D possibly being TRBD2 (5 bases). Between the trimmed V and J ends, which lost 5 bases and 3 bases, there was a span of 14 bases. The germline V gene encodes CDR1 SEHNR and CDR2 FQNEAQ (reference sequence). The CDR3 has 14 amino acids. CDR3 sequence: CASSPPGTDYEQYF. CDR3 nucleotides: TGTGCCAGCAGCCCCCCGGGAACCGACTACGAGCAGTACTTC.

This chain joins TRBV3-1 (or the pseudogene TRBV3-2) and TRBJ2-1; 8 nucleotides agree with TRBD2. Per the germline V gene, CDR1 is LGHDT and CDR2 is YNNKEL (reference sequence). There are 18 residues in the CDR3. V gave up 2 bases and J gave up 4 bases; unmatched junction bases: 13. CDR3: CASSQSGSGRAGYNEQFF. As DNA, the CDR3 is TGTGCCAGCAGCCAATCAGGGTCCGGGAGGGCCGGATACAATGAGCAGTTCTTC.

The chain links TRBV7-2 to TRBJ2-6; the D is unclear. CDR1 is SGHTA and CDR2 is FQGNSA in the germline V gene. This CDR3 spans 15 amino acids. Trimming left V 2 bases short and J 1 base short, with 6 bases between. CDR3: CASSLMQSGANVLTF. CDR3 sequence (DNA): TGTGCCAGCAGCTTAATGCAGTCTGGGGCCAACGTCCTGACTTTC.

V gene TRBV3-1 (or the pseudogene TRBV3-2) combines with J gene TRBJ1-2; D not certain. The V and J ends lost 2 bases and 4 bases respectively, with 17 bases between them. The CDR3 spans 16 residues. The germline V gene has CDR1 LGHDT and CDR2 YNNKEL (reference sequence). The CDR3 nucleotides are TGTGCCAGCAGCCAACGCCCGGCGGGTAGCGGCTATGGCTACACCTTC. Encoded protein: CASSQRPAGSGYGYTF.

The chain joins TRBV19 to TRBJ2-7, with TRBD1 matching over 9 bases. Germline CDR1 and CDR2: LNHDA and SQIVND (reference sequence). The length of the CDR3 is 13 residues. Trimming took 4 bases from V and 6 from J; bases not matched to a gene: 4. CDR3 sequence (DNA): TGTGCCAGTAGTAGCGACAGGGGGGGCGAGCAGTACTTC. Protein product: CASSSDRGGEQYF. Variable domain in full (rest from reference TRBV19 and TRBJ2-7): DGGITQSPKYLFRKEGQNVTLSCEQNLNHDAMYWYRQDPGQGLRLIYYSQIVNDFQKGDIAEGYSVSREKKESFPLTVTSAQKNPTAFYLCASSSDRGGEQYFGPGTRLTVT.

The chain recombines TRBV10-3 with TRBJ2-5; D is unresolved. Trimming took 2 bases from V and 4 from J, leaving 8 bases between them. Germline V lookup: CDR1 ENHRY, CDR2 SYGVKD. The CDR3 has 13 residues. CDR3 bases: TGTGCCATCAGTGAGGCTGTTCGAGAGACCCAGTACTTC. Protein product: CAISEAVRETQYF.

The chain joins TRBV28 to TRBJ1-1; weak D call: TRBD1 (6 bases). This CDR3 has 13 residues. V was trimmed by 3 bases and J by 2 bases, leaving 7 bases between them. The germline V gene encodes CDR1 MDHEN and CDR2 SYDVKM. Here the CDR3 DNA reads TGTGCCAGCAGTTTCAGGGGTAACACTGAAGCTTTCTTT. Its protein is CASSFRGNTEAFF.

This chain links TRBV15 with TRBJ1-1, with D maybe TRBD1 (5 bases). CDR1 and CDR2 from the germline V gene are LNHNV and YYDKDF (reference sequence). V shed 0 bases and J shed 9 bases, with 8 bases lying between them. The CDR3 runs 12 residues. In DNA, the CDR3 is TGTGCCACCAGCAGAGATGAGGGGAAAGCTTTCTTT. Its protein is CATSRDEGKAFF. The complete variable domain, with remaining parts taken from reference TRBV15 and TRBJ1-1, reads DAMVIQNPRYQVTQFGKPVTLSCSQTLNHNVMYWYQQKSSQAPKLLFHYYDKDFNNEADTPDNFQSRRPNTSFCFLDIRSPGLGDTAMYLCATSRDEGKAFFGQGTRLTVV.

The chain carries TRBV10-3 and TRBJ1-2; the D gene is possibly TRBD1 (5 bases). The CDR3 has 14 amino acids. The V gene's germline CDR1 is ENHRY and CDR2 SYGVKD. V was cut by 2 bases and J by 4 bases, with 11 bases left in between. Here the CDR3 DNA reads TGTGCCATCAGTGAGCGGGACGTCACCTATGGCTACACCTTC. Its translation: CAISERDVTYGYTF.

The V and J genes are TRBV4-2 and TRBJ1-1, with TRBD1 matching 7 bases. J lost 3 bases, V lost 2 bases, and 3 bases had no gene match. Germline V gene lookup returns CDR1 LGHNA and CDR2 YNFKEQ. The CDR3 is made up of 14 amino acids. CDR3 sequence: CASSQKTGYTEAFF. As DNA, the CDR3 is TGTGCCAGCAGCCAAAAGACAGGGTACACTGAAGCTTTCTTT.

The gene calls are TRBV28 and TRBJ1-5; a possible D gene is TRBD1 (5 bases). V was pared by 3 bases and J by 3 bases, with 15 bases between. Per the germline V gene, CDR1 is MDHEN and CDR2 is SYDVKM. The CDR3 spans 16 residues. The CDR3 DNA reads as TGTGCCAGCAGTTTGGCGGCGGGCAGGGACAATCAGCCCCAGCATTTT. Its protein is CASSLAAGRDNQPQHF.

In DNA form, the CDR3 reads TGTGCCAGCAGGCATACCCGTGGGCAGGGCAAATTCAATGAGCAGTTCTTC. Translated, it gives CASRHTRGQGKFNEQFF. The chain carries TRBV7-9 and TRBJ2-1; D is perhaps TRBD1 (5 bases). Germline CDR1 is SEHNR and CDR2 is FQNEAQ (reference sequence). CDR3 length: 17 residues. The V end lost 6 bases, the J end lost 6 bases, and 24 bases lay between the germline ends.

This clone has just one count. The chain combines TRBV6-2 or TRBV6-3 with TRBJ2-7; D could derive from TRBD1 or TRBD2 (5 bases each). Germline lookup yields CDR1 MNHEY and CDR2 SVGEGT. The CDR3 length is 15 residues. V lost 2 bases and J lost 6, with 17 bases in between. CDR3 DNA: TGTGCCAGCAGTTACGACGTGGGGGTACGATCCGAGCAGTACTTC. Residues: CASSYDVGVRSEQYF.

The V gene is TRBV7-2, the J gene TRBJ2-1, with 12 positions matching TRBD1. Germline V gene lookup returns CDR1 SGHTA and CDR2 FQGNSA. The CDR3 has 16 amino acids. V shed 6 bases, J shed 7 bases, and the junction held 10 bases outside the gene matches. For the CDR3, the DNA is TGTGCCAGCAGGCTCCCCGGGGACAGGGGGCGAAATGAGCAGTTCTTC. Translating gives CASRLPGDRGRNEQFF.

This chain uses TRBV10-3 with TRBJ2-2; D remains ambiguous. Germline V lookup: CDR1 ENHRY, CDR2 SYGVKD. Between the trimmed V and J ends, which lost 3 bases and 0 bases, there was a span of 2 bases. There are 13 residues in the CDR3. CDR3 bases: TGTGCCATCAGTGAACCGAACACCGGGGAGCTGTTTTTT. It specifies CAISEPNTGELFF.

The chain is built from TRBV30 and TRBJ1-6; D call uncertain. The CDR3 spans 16 residues. The V gene's germline CDR1 is GTSNPN and CDR2 SVGIG (reference sequence). Trimming stripped 3 bases from V and 1 base from J, with 13 bases between. In nucleotides, the CDR3 is TGTGCCTGGAGCCACGGGGTAGAGTCCTATAATTCACCCCTCCACTTT. Protein: CAWSHGVESYNSPLHF.

This clone was seen a single time. CDR3 amino acids: CASSQETTSTPKYF. DNA of the CDR3: TGTGCCAGCAGCCAAGAAACAACTAGTACTCCAAAGTACTTC. This sequence joins TRBV6-2 or TRBV6-3 and TRBJ2-5; perhaps TRBD2 as D (5 bases). Germline CDR1 reads MNHEY; CDR2 reads SVGEGT. Trimming stripped 6 bases from V and 12 bases from J, with 23 bases between. The CDR3 is 14 amino acids.

The rearrangement links TRBV21-1 to TRBJ1-2. TRBV21-1 is noted as a pseudogene. The CDR3 contains 13 residues. CDR3 sequence (DNA): TGTGCCAGCATCGCGCAGGGACGGTATGGCTACACCTTC. Protein product: CASIAQGRYGYTF.

The chain couples TRBV9 to TRBJ1-5; tentative D call: TRBD1 (6 bases). The germline CDR1 and CDR2 sequences are SGDLS and YYNGEE. Trimming removed 0 bases from V and 5 bases from J, with 9 bases in between. The CDR3 runs 14 residues. The CDR3 reads CASSVDGGHQPQHF. In DNA, the CDR3 is TGTGCCAGCAGCGTAGACGGGGGGCATCAGCCCCAGCATTTT.